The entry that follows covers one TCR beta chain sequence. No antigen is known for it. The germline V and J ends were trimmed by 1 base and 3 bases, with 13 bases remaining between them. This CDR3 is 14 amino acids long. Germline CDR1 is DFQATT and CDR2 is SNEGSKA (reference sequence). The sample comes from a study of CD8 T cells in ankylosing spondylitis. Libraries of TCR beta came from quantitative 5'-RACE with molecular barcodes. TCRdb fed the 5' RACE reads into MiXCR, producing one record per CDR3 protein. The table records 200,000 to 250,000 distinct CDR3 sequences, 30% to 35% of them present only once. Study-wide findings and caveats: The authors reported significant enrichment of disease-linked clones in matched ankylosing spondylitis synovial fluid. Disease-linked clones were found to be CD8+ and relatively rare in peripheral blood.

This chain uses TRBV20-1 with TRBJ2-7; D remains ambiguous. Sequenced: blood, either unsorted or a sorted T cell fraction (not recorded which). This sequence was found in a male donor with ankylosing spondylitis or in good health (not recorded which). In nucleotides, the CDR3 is TGCAGTGCTAGAGTATCCCGAGGATACTACGAGCAGTACTTC. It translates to CSARVSRGYYEQYF.